These 9 T cell receptor beta chains originate from one sample sequenced in a study of cytomegalovirus exposure and HLA in healthy donors. The PCR contained 60 Vbeta and 13 Jbeta primers. The protocol was immunoSEQ multiplex PCR, while the TCRdb copy is restricted to in-frame clones and leaves out a portion. Of 250,000 to 350,000 clones listed, approximately 90% are singletons. The sequenced material came from PBMCs. The source of these receptors is a man aged 35 to 55 in good health and CMV-seropositive.

The chain is built from TRBV7-3 and TRBJ2-1, with 10 bases lining up with TRBD2. CDR1 is SGHTA, CDR2 FQGTGA, per germline. The CDR3 extends over 15 amino acids. After removal of 1 base from V and 9 bases from J, the junction contained 6 bases not matched to a gene. CDR3 amino acids: CASSLRPSGSAEQFF. CDR3 DNA sequence: TGTGCCAGCAGCTTAAGGCCTAGCGGGAGTGCTGAGCAGTTCTTC. The full variable domain, rest sourced from reference TRBV7-3 and TRBJ2-1, is GAGVSQTPSNKVTEKGKYVELRCDPISGHTALYWYRQSLGQGPEFLIYFQGTGAADDSGLPNDRFFAVRPEGSVSTLKIQRTERGDSAVYLCASSLRPSGSAEQFFGPGTRLTVL.

The V and J genes are TRBV6-1 and TRBJ1-5; the D is unclear. Per the germline V gene, CDR1 is MNHNS and CDR2 is SASEGT. The CDR3 sequence is 14 residues long. V was pared by 5 bases and J by 4 bases, with 12 bases between. The CDR3: CASSRNGENQPQHF. The CDR3 DNA reads as TGTGCCAGCAGTCGAAACGGGGAAAATCAGCCCCAGCATTTT.

The chain joins TRBV7-3 to TRBJ2-1, with 8 bases lining up with TRBD2. CDR1 is SGHTA, CDR2 FQGTGA, per germline. The CDR3 covers 15 residues. J was trimmed by 0 bases and V by 4 bases; bases with no gene match: 2. The CDR3 DNA reads as TGTGCCAGCAGCTCCACTAGCGGCTCCTACAATGAGCAGTTCTTC. Translating gives CASSSTSGSYNEQFF.

The genes are TRBV9 and TRBJ1-3; D unresolved. Germline V gene sequence: CDR1 SGDLS, CDR2 YYNGEE. Trimming removed 4 bases from V and 4 bases from J, with 15 bases in between. The CDR3 extends over 15 amino acids. In nucleotides, the CDR3 is TGTGCCAGCAGCCCCACGTCACTGCAAGGAAACACCATATATTTT. Its translation is CASSPTSLQGNTIYF.

The V call is TRBV5-6, the J call TRBJ1-1, with 7 nucleotides matching TRBD1. The V gene's germline CDR1 is SGHDT and CDR2 YYEEEE. The J segment lost 1 base and the V segment lost 1 base, leaving 4 bases of the junction unmatched. The CDR3 length is 15 residues. CDR3 amino acids: CASSLSWDRNTEAFF. The CDR3 DNA sequence: TGTGCCAGCAGCTTGTCCTGGGACAGGAACACTGAAGCTTTCTTT.

This rearrangement joins TRBV7-8 to TRBJ2-2, with D maybe TRBD1 (6 bases). With 0 bases removed from V and 0 bases from J, the gap between germline ends came to 17 bases. CDR1 is SGHVS and CDR2 is FQNEAQ in the germline V gene. This CDR3 comprises 19 residues. The CDR3 loop reads CASSLAPPGHLSNTGELFF. The CDR3, as DNA: TGTGCCAGCAGCTTAGCGCCTCCGGGACACCTTTCGAACACCGGGGAGCTGTTTTTT.

J is TRBJ2-2 and V is TRBV29-1, with 7 bases lining up with TRBD1. CDR3 size: 14 residues. The germline CDR1 and CDR2 sequences are SQVTM and ANQGSEA. V lost 4 bases, J lost 4 bases, and 6 bases stayed unmatched. CDR3 nucleotide sequence: TGCAGCGTTGGTAGTCCAGGGGGCACCGGGGAGCTGTTTTTT. Translating it yields CSVGSPGGTGELFF.

The V gene is TRBV4-3, the J gene TRBJ2-7; D is perhaps TRBD1 (5 bases). V was trimmed by 6 bases and J by 4 bases, leaving 16 bases between them. CDR3 length equals 14 residues. The germline gives CDR1 LGHNA, CDR2 YSLEER. The CDR3 here is CASSETSQGYEQYF. In DNA form, the CDR3 reads TGCGCCAGCAGTGAAACATCGCAGGGTTACGAGCAGTACTTC.

The rearrangement joins TRBV4-1 to TRBJ1-3, with no clear D. The CDR3 loop spans 16 amino acids. Germline CDR1 and CDR2: MGHRA and YSYEKL. V gave up 1 base and J gave up 0 bases, with 10 bases separating them. The CDR3 DNA reads TGCGCCAGCAGCCAAGGAGTGGGCTACTCTGGAAACACCATATATTTT. This codes for CASSQGVGYSGNTIYF.